A selection of T cell receptor beta chains follows, all from one sample in a study of T cells in Graves' hyperthyroidism and ophthalmopathy. TCRdb re-derived calls from the multiplex PCR reads in MiXCR, one entry per CDR3 protein. The table includes 35,000 to 45,000 distinct CDR3 sequences, 40% to 55% detected once. Specimen: blood. These receptors came from a woman aged 50 to 60 with Graves' hyperthyroidism that later progressed to Graves' ophthalmopathy. Both conserved end residues are part of each CDR3. Fields, in order: V gene, clone size, J gene, D gene, CDR3 protein, CDR3 DNA. A D gene is named only where the DNA matches it firmly. Size is omitted from some rows. Given values are once, few, many or a class for expanded clones.

TRBV20-1	.	TRBJ2-7	.	CSASQAFYEQYF	TGCAGTGCTAGTCAGGCTTTCTACGAGCAGTACTTC
TRBV11-1	.	TRBJ1-5	.	CASSTQHF	TGTGCCAGCAGCACCCAGCATTTT
TRBV9	many	TRBJ2-7	TRBD1	CASSVESGGSEQYF	TGTGCCAGCAGCGTAGAGTCAGGGGGCTCCGAGCAGTACTTC
TRBV7-3	medium-sized	TRBJ2-1	TRBD2	CASSFTGGVEQFF	TGTGCCAGCAGCTTTACGGGAGGCGTTGAGCAGTTCTTC
TRBV11-1	.	TRBJ2-7	.	CAGSSGAGEQYF	TGTGCCGGCAGCTCCGGGGCGGGCGAGCAGTACTTC
TRBV30	many	TRBJ1-4	.	CAWSVWGRDEKLFF	TGTGCCTGGAGTGTGTGGGGGAGAGATGAAAAACTGTTTTTT
TRBV11-3	once	TRBJ2-7	.	CASSSRGIRYEQYF	TGTGCCAGCAGCTCTCGCGGAATACGGTACGAGCAGTACTTC
TRBV9	many	TRBJ2-7	TRBD2	CASSVGAGTSLIYEQYF	TGTGCCAGCAGCGTAGGGGCAGGGACTAGCCTAATCTACGAGCAGTACTTC
TRBV12-3/TRBV12-4	many	TRBJ1-5	.	CASSDTVYSNQPQHF	TGTGCCAGCAGTGACACAGTTTATAGCAATCAGCCCCAGCATTTT
TRBV6-1	many	TRBJ1-2	.	CASSESGGGYTF	TGTGCCAGCAGTGAATCGGGGGGCGGCTACACCTTC
TRBV24-1	medium-sized	TRBJ2-1	TRBD2	CATSDRTSGRERSYNEQFF	TGTGCCACCAGTGATAGGACTAGCGGGAGGGAACGCTCCTACAATGAGCAGTTCTTC
TRBV25-1	.	TRBJ2-2	TRBD1	CASSPTDRGNTGELFF	TGTGCCAGCAGTCCGACGGACAGGGGGAACACCGGGGAGCTGTTTTTT
TRBV6-2/TRBV6-3	many	TRBJ2-3	.	CASSYRLNTDTQYF	TGTGCCAGCAGTTACAGGCTGAACACAGATACGCAGTATTTT
TRBV5-1	.	TRBJ1-2	TRBD1	CASSFGTGSYGYTF	TGCGCCAGCAGCTTCGGGACAGGGAGTTATGGCTACACCTTC
TRBV9	many	TRBJ2-1	TRBD2	CASSKRLAGNNEQFF	TGTGCCAGCAGCAAGAGACTAGCGGGGAACAATGAGCAGTTCTTC
TRBV12-3/TRBV12-4	.	TRBJ2-2	TRBD2	CASWGGLAGGNTGELFF	TGTGCCAGCTGGGGGGGACTAGCGGGAGGGAACACCGGGGAGCTGTTTTTT
TRBV18	.	TRBJ2-3	.	CASSPPSGTDTQYF	TGTGCCAGCTCACCACCTTCCGGCACAGATACGCAGTATTTT
TRBV25-1	few	TRBJ2-1	.	CASRTGPEQFF	TGTGCCAGCAGGACAGGTCCTGAGCAGTTCTTC
TRBV19	medium-sized	TRBJ2-7	.	CASSSRSYEQYF	TGTGCCAGTAGTAGCCGTTCCTACGAGCAGTACTTC
TRBV19	many	TRBJ1-5	.	CASSIVGGSGDQPQHF	TGTGCCAGTAGTATCGTGGGGGGGAGCGGGGATCAGCCCCAGCATTTT
TRBV7-3	medium-sized	TRBJ2-1	.	CASSLGSSSNEQFF	TGTGCCAGCAGCTTAGGGTCTAGCAGCAATGAGCAGTTCTTC
TRBV29-1	medium-sized	TRBJ1-1	.	CSVVALSAFF	TGCAGCGTTGTCGCACTATCAGCTTTCTTT
TRBV10-3	medium-sized	TRBJ2-1	TRBD1	CAISEPDRDHEQFF	TGTGCCATCAGTGAACCCGACAGGGACCATGAGCAGTTCTTC
TRBV9	.	TRBJ2-7	TRBD1	CASSSPGKDRGAYEQYF	TGTGCCAGCAGTTCCCCTGGAAAAGACAGGGGAGCCTACGAGCAGTACTTC
TRBV5-1	many	TRBJ1-2	.	CASNLGAGVDYGYTF	TGCGCCAGCAATTTGGGGGCCGGGGTTGACTATGGCTACACCTTC
TRBV24-1	.	TRBJ2-2	.	CATSGDTGELFF	TGTGCCACCAGTGGGGACACCGGGGAGCTGTTTTTT
TRBV25-1	.	TRBJ2-7	.	CASSAKGRIPYEQYF	TGTGCCAGCAGTGCTAAGGGGCGGATCCCCTACGAGCAGTACTTC
TRBV4-2	many	TRBJ2-7	.	CASSQVYRDPGYEQYF	TGTGCCAGCAGCCAAGTTTATCGAGACCCCGGCTACGAGCAGTACTTC
TRBV20-1	.	TRBJ2-2	TRBD2	CSAPGTSGANTGELFF	TGCAGTGCTCCTGGGACTAGCGGGGCAAACACCGGGGAGCTGTTTTTT
TRBV19	.	TRBJ1-2	.	CASSTQGLAVYGYTF	TGTGCCAGTAGTACCCAAGGACTGGCGGTTTATGGCTACACCTTC
TRBV6-1	many	TRBJ2-7	.	CASSVPTPYEQYF	TGTGCCAGCAGTGTCCCTACCCCCTACGAGCAGTACTTC
TRBV7-9	many	TRBJ1-5	.	CASSSTVNNQPQHF	TGTGCCAGCAGCTCGACAGTGAACAATCAGCCCCAGCATTTT
TRBV20-1	many	TRBJ2-3	.	CSARGALGDTQYF	TGCAGTGCTAGAGGGGCTCTGGGGGATACGCAGTATTTT
TRBV24-1	.	TRBJ2-3	.	CASGLGPDTQYF	TGTGCCTCGGGGCTAGGTCCAGATACGCAGTATTTT
TRBV7-3	.	TRBJ2-7	TRBD1	CASSSSGGAGEQYF	TGTGCCAGCAGCTCCTCAGGGGGCGCAGGCGAGCAGTACTTC
TRBV9	.	TRBJ2-1	TRBD1	CASSAQGAVYSSYNEQFF	TGTGCCAGCAGCGCGCAGGGGGCGGTCTACAGTTCCTACAATGAGCAGTTCTTC
TRBV2	.	TRBJ2-1	TRBD1	CASSLGQAANNEQFF	TGTGCCAGCAGCTTGGGACAGGCGGCGAACAATGAGCAGTTCTTC
TRBV7-9	.	TRBJ2-1	TRBD2	CASSAGLAGDNEQFF	TGTGCCAGCAGCGCGGGACTAGCGGGAGACAATGAGCAGTTCTTC
TRBV12-3/TRBV12-4	many	TRBJ2-5	.	CASSFPDSQETQYF	TGTGCCAGCAGTTTTCCAGATAGCCAAGAGACCCAGTACTTC
TRBV24-1	medium-sized	TRBJ2-2	TRBD1	CATSVSQGARTGELFF	TGTGCCACCAGTGTATCACAGGGGGCACGCACCGGGGAGCTGTTTTTT
TRBV6-1	.	TRBJ2-1	TRBD2	CASSEGSGREGPSYNEQFF	TGTGCCAGCAGTGAAGGTAGCGGGAGGGAGGGCCCATCCTACAATGAGCAGTTCTTC
TRBV7-9	.	TRBJ2-2	.	CASSSSGELFF	TGTGCCAGCAGCTCGTCCGGGGAGCTGTTTTTT
TRBV29-1	.	TRBJ2-7	TRBD1	CSVPGQLTYEQYF	TGCAGCGTCCCGGGACAGCTTACCTACGAGCAGTACTTC
TRBV10-3	medium-sized	TRBJ2-7	TRBD2	CAIRSSGGDTYEQYF	TGTGCCATCAGATCTAGCGGGGGAGATACCTACGAGCAGTACTTC
TRBV5-6	.	TRBJ1-2	.	CASSCSPRLAGGRHNYGYTF	TGTGCCAGCAGCTGCTCCCCCCGACTAGCGGGAGGGAGGCATAACTATGGCTACACCTTC
TRBV10-3	.	TRBJ1-6	TRBD1	CAIGQGVNSPLHF	TGTGCCATCGGACAGGGTGTAAATTCACCCCTCCACTTT
TRBV5-1	.	TRBJ2-7	TRBD1	CASSLAGTGLREQYF	TGCGCCAGCAGCTTGGCCGGGACAGGCTTGAGAGAGCAGTACTTC
TRBV20-1	many	TRBJ1-1	TRBD1	CSAPRQGNTEAFF	TGCAGTGCTCCCCGACAGGGGAACACTGAAGCTTTCTTT
TRBV20-1	many	TRBJ1-4	.	CSARGELWYEKLFF	TGCAGTGCTAGAGGCGAGTTATGGTATGAAAAACTGTTTTTT
TRBV19	many	TRBJ1-2	.	CASNRQPGGYGYTF	TGTGCCAGTAATAGACAACCGGGCGGCTATGGCTACACCTTC
TRBV12-3/TRBV12-4	.	TRBJ2-1	.	CASSLVASNYEQFF	TGTGCCAGCAGTTTGGTCGCCTCTAACTATGAGCAGTTCTTC